The rows below give T cell receptor beta chains drawn from one sample of a study of T cells in Graves' hyperthyroidism and ophthalmopathy. TCRdb called the multiplex PCR reads again in MiXCR, with one record for every CDR3 protein. The sample consists of 300,000 to 450,000 distinct CDR3 sequences, roughly an eighth of them appearing once. Source material: blood. The receptors stem from a woman aged 18-30 years with Graves' hyperthyroidism. CDR3s include the opening cysteine and the closing phenylalanine or tryptophan. D genes are given only for firm matches. Size is stated for part of the rows, as once, few or many counts, or as a class when the clone is expanded.

v_gene,j_gene,d_gene,len,abundance,CDR3aa,CDR3nt
TRBV12-3/TRBV12-4,TRBJ1-4,.,16,many,CASSLGTGDLGEKLFF,TGTGCCAGCAGTCTCGGAACAGGAGATCTTGGGGAAAAACTGTTTTTT
TRBV6-1,TRBJ2-7,.,15,few,CASSRGWGGSYEQYF,TGTGCCAGCAGTAGGGGGTGGGGGGGATCCTACGAGCAGTACTTC
TRBV20-1,TRBJ1-2,.,14,many,CSASPRTANYGYTF,TGCAGTGCTAGTCCCCGGACGGCGAACTATGGCTACACCTTC
TRBV29-1,TRBJ1-1,.,13,many,CSVEGQTNTEAFF,TGCAGCGTTGAAGGACAAACGAACACTGAAGCTTTCTTT
TRBV6-2/TRBV6-3,TRBJ2-3,.,12,many,CASSYTVDTQYF,TGTGCCAGCAGTTACACCGTGGATACGCAGTATTTT
TRBV9,TRBJ1-5,.,15,.,CASSVDGASNQPQHF,TGTGCCAGCAGCGTAGACGGGGCTAGCAATCAGCCCCAGCATTTT
TRBV6-1,TRBJ1-1,.,17,many,CASLAQAPGGEDTEAFF,TGTGCCAGCCTCGCCCAGGCCCCGGGGGGTGAGGACACTGAAGCTTTCTTT
TRBV28,TRBJ1-1,TRBD1,15,many,CASRPDRGRYTEAFF,TGTGCCAGCAGACCGGACAGGGGGCGATACACTGAAGCTTTCTTT
TRBV3-1,TRBJ1-1,.,14,many,CASSQGTGSTEAFF,TGTGCCAGCAGCCAAGGGACCGGGAGCACTGAAGCTTTCTTT
TRBV7-9,TRBJ1-2,TRBD1,14,many,CASSNRGLNYGYTF,TGTGCCAGCAGCAACAGGGGCCTGAACTATGGCTACACCTTC
TRBV7-2,TRBJ2-3,TRBD2,14,many,CASSPGLAADTQYF,TGTGCCAGCAGCCCCGGACTAGCTGCAGATACGCAGTATTTT
TRBV30,TRBJ2-7,TRBD2,15,few,CAWSTRTSGSYEQYF,TGTGCCTGGAGTACTCGGACTAGCGGCTCCTACGAGCAGTACTTC
TRBV19,TRBJ2-1,.,14,.,CASISQGRGGEQFF,TGTGCCAGTATTTCCCAGGGGAGGGGGGGTGAGCAGTTCTTC
TRBV3-1,TRBJ2-7,.,16,many,CASSPVAYGHGYEQYF,TGTGCCAGCAGCCCAGTAGCATACGGACACGGTTACGAGCAGTACTTC
TRBV3-1,TRBJ2-2,.,16,few,CASSQDTAANTGELFF,TGTGCCAGCAGCCAAGACACAGCGGCCAACACCGGGGAGCTGTTTTTT
TRBV5-5,TRBJ1-1,TRBD1,15,many,CASSQHDRGLTEAFF,TGTGCCAGCAGCCAACACGACAGGGGGCTCACTGAAGCTTTCTTT
TRBV30,TRBJ2-1,.,17,many,CAWSQSPWESSYNEQFF,TGTGCCTGGAGCCAGTCCCCCTGGGAAAGCTCCTACAATGAGCAGTTCTTC
TRBV7-3,TRBJ1-6,.,13,many,CASSPSEYSPLHF,TGTGCCAGCAGCCCTTCGGAGTATTCACCCCTCCACTTT
TRBV6-1,TRBJ2-1,TRBD1,15,few,CASSEGDRVTNEQFF,TGTGCCAGCAGTGAAGGGGACAGGGTGACAAATGAGCAGTTCTTC
TRBV20-1,TRBJ1-4,TRBD1,13,many,CSARDTGVEKLFF,TGCAGTGCTAGGGATACAGGGGTTGAAAAACTGTTTTTT
TRBV28,TRBJ2-1,.,12,many,CAGWTWGNEQFF,TGTGCCGGATGGACGTGGGGCAATGAGCAGTTCTTC
TRBV7-2,TRBJ1-1,TRBD1,14,many,CASSLRQGTNEAFF,TGTGCCAGCAGCTTAAGACAGGGGACAAATGAAGCTTTCTTT
TRBV2,TRBJ1-6,.,13,.,CASNGWDNSPLHF,TGTGCCAGCAATGGTTGGGATAATTCACCCCTCCACTTT
TRBV20-1,TRBJ1-1,TRBD1,18,many,CSAIPILRDRPMNTEAFF,TGCAGTGCTATACCAATCCTCCGGGACAGACCGATGAACACTGAAGCTTTCTTT
TRBV15,TRBJ2-5,.,16,many,CATSREYGRVKETQYF,TGTGCCACCAGCAGAGAATACGGCAGGGTGAAAGAGACCCAGTACTTC
TRBV2,TRBJ2-7,TRBD2,15,many,CASSSGLAGINEQYF,TGTGCCAGCAGCTCGGGACTAGCGGGAATCAACGAGCAGTACTTC
TRBV5-1,TRBJ2-3,.,14,many,CASSLSGGMYTQYF,TGCGCCAGCAGCTTGTCGGGGGGCATGTATACGCAGTATTTT
TRBV30,TRBJ2-5,TRBD2,14,many,CAWSPVAGEETQYF,TGTGCCTGGAGTCCGGTAGCGGGAGAAGAGACCCAGTACTTC
TRBV7-3,TRBJ2-5,TRBD2,15,few,CASSYSGGIQETQYF,TGTGCCAGCAGCTACAGCGGGGGAATCCAAGAGACCCAGTACTTC
TRBV2,TRBJ1-2,.,17,many,CASSDGSIRGFWYGYTF,TGTGCCAGCAGTGATGGTTCTATCCGGGGGTTTTGGTATGGCTACACCTTC
TRBV27,TRBJ2-7,.,13,many,CASSPVTWDEQYF,TGTGCCAGCAGTCCGGTTACCTGGGACGAGCAGTACTTC
TRBV19,TRBJ2-3,.,14,.,CASSTRQVPDTQYF,TGTGCCAGTAGTACCCGACAGGTCCCAGATACGCAGTATTTT
TRBV3-1,TRBJ2-3,.,16,many,CASSQDILGSTDTQYF,TGTGCCAGCAGCCAAGATATTTTAGGGAGCACAGATACGCAGTATTTT
TRBV7-3,TRBJ2-2,.,13,many,CASSPFSTGELFF,TGTGCCAGCAGCCCCTTCAGCACCGGGGAGCTGTTTTTT
TRBV6-4,TRBJ2-1,.,14,few,CASSAHDRLGEQFF,TGTGCCAGCAGTGCCCACGACAGGCTCGGTGAGCAGTTCTTC
TRBV19,TRBJ1-4,TRBD1,16,.,CASSKRPGQANEKLFF,TGTGCCAGTAGTAAGAGACCGGGACAGGCTAATGAAAAACTGTTTTTT
TRBV11-3,TRBJ2-1,TRBD2,17,many,CASSPRLAGGPGNEQFF,TGTGCCAGCAGCCCCAGACTAGCGGGGGGGCCAGGGAATGAGCAGTTCTTC
TRBV7-9,TRBJ2-6,.,16,few,CASRGVGVSGANVLTF,TGTGCCAGCAGAGGTGTCGGAGTCTCTGGGGCCAACGTCCTGACTTTC
TRBV12-5,TRBJ1-1,.,14,.,CASGTGQPNTEAFF,TGTGCTAGTGGTACCGGACAGCCGAACACTGAAGCTTTCTTT
TRBV5-1,TRBJ2-7,TRBD2,16,many,CASSSEGLAERYEQYF,TGCGCCAGCAGCTCTGAGGGACTAGCGGAACGTTACGAGCAGTACTTC
TRBV18,TRBJ2-1,.,13,many,CASSAGQYNEQFF,TGTGCCAGCTCAGCGGGACAGTACAATGAGCAGTTCTTC
TRBV3-1,TRBJ1-1,.,11,many,CASSNNGEAFF,TGTGCCAGCAGCAACAACGGTGAAGCTTTCTTT
TRBV7-9,TRBJ2-1,.,15,many,CASSPQESGSNEQFF,TGTGCCAGCAGTCCTCAGGAGAGCGGGTCGAATGAGCAGTTCTTC
TRBV10-3,TRBJ2-1,.,14,.,CAISAISTIGEQFF,TGTGCCATCAGTGCGATTAGCACGATCGGCGAGCAGTTCTTC
TRBV29-1,TRBJ1-1,.,12,many,CSVGDLNTEAFF,TGCAGCGTGGGGGATCTGAACACTGAAGCTTTCTTT
TRBV5-1,TRBJ1-2,TRBD1,14,many,CASSPRTGPVGYTF,TGCGCCAGCAGCCCGCGGACAGGCCCCGTGGGCTACACCTTC
TRBV28,TRBJ2-3,.,12,many,CASRTVLDTQYF,TGTGCCAGCAGAACGGTCTTAGATACGCAGTATTTT
TRBV12-3/TRBV12-4,TRBJ2-2,TRBD2,17,.,CASSLVGGGAATGELFF,TGTGCCAGCAGTTTAGTCGGCGGGGGGGCGGCCACCGGGGAGCTGTTTTTT
TRBV5-5,TRBJ2-1,.,13,few,CASSLDRDNEQFF,TGTGCCAGCAGCTTGGACAGGGACAATGAGCAGTTCTTC
TRBV25-1,TRBJ2-3,TRBD2,18,few,CASSESDPGTTSTDTQYF,TGTGCCAGCAGTGAATCTGACCCCGGGACTACGAGCACAGATACGCAGTATTTT
TRBV6-1,TRBJ2-3,.,13,many,CASSAGTYDTQYF,TGTGCCAGCAGCGCCGGGACTTATGATACGCAGTATTTT
TRBV9,TRBJ2-1,.,15,few,CASSVTRTSYNEQFF,TGTGCCAGCAGCGTGACTAGAACTTCCTACAATGAGCAGTTCTTC
TRBV3-1,TRBJ1-5,TRBD1,14,many,CASSGQGRNQPQHF,TGTGCCAGCAGCGGACAGGGGCGGAATCAGCCCCAGCATTTT
TRBV7-9,TRBJ2-1,.,13,many,CASSLKGLNEQFF,TGTGCCAGCAGCTTAAAGGGGTTGAATGAGCAGTTCTTC